One and the same sample provided the 14 T cell receptor beta chains below, sequenced in a study of T-cell reconstitution after alpha-beta-depleted transplantation in children. For TCRbeta, the library was prepared with unique molecular identifiers. TCRdb called the PCR reads again in MiXCR, with one record for every CDR3 protein. The table includes about 460,000 distinct CDR3 sequences, roughly 10% detected once. The input for sequencing was PBMCs, taken before TCRalphabeta/CD19-depleted stem cell transplant. The receptor source for this set is a child under 10 years old with inherited bone marrow failure, due to receive a stem cell transplant.

The V and J genes are TRBV7-8 and TRBJ1-1; TRBD1 matches at 7 bases. This CDR3 comprises 19 residues. The J segment lost 1 base and the V segment lost 1 base, leaving 15 bases of the junction unmatched. Germline V gene sequence: CDR1 SGHVS, CDR2 FQNEAQ. CDR3 sequence (DNA): TGTGCCAGCAGCTTAGAAGGGTCAGGGGACAGCCGTACGAACACTGAAGCTTTCTTT. Its protein is CASSLEGSGDSRTNTEAFF.

This clonotype was seen many times. The chain combines TRBV5-6 with TRBJ2-3; D remains unclear. The germline V and J ends were trimmed by 0 bases and 3 bases, with 11 bases remaining between them. The length of the CDR3 is 15 residues. Germline V gene lookup returns CDR1 SGHDT and CDR2 YYEEEE. The CDR3: CASSLGRVRTDTQYF. For the CDR3, the DNA is TGTGCCAGCAGCTTGGGAAGGGTGAGGACAGATACGCAGTATTTT.

This clonotype was counted ten times or more. The chain combines TRBV11-2 with TRBJ2-2; the match to TRBD2 covers 12 bases. CDR3 length equals 19 residues. CDR1 SGHAT and CDR2 FQNNGV come from the germline V gene. V shed 3 bases, J shed 4 bases, and the junction held 12 bases outside the gene matches. CDR3 sequence (DNA): TGTGCCAGCAGCTTCGATACTAGCGGGAGGTCCAGGGTCACCGGGGAGCTGTTTTTT. This codes for CASSFDTSGRSRVTGELFF.

This clonotype was counted at least ten times. The gene calls are TRBV3-1 and TRBJ2-7; 7 bases match TRBD2. Germline V lookup: CDR1 LGHDT, CDR2 YNNKEL (reference sequence). The length of the CDR3 is 14 residues. With V trimmed by 1 base and J by 5 bases, 5 bases remained unmatched. CDR3 in amino acids: CASSQGRELHEQYF. The CDR3, as DNA: TGTGCCAGCAGCCAAGGGCGGGAGCTCCACGAGCAGTACTTC.

There are many counts of this clonotype. The chain links TRBV27 to TRBJ1-2; D is perhaps TRBD1 (5 bases). The CDR3 totals 13 residues. Between the trimmed V and J ends, which lost 0 bases and 6 bases, there was a span of 8 bases. Germline CDR1 and CDR2: MNHEY and SMNVEV (reference sequence). The CDR3 loop reads CASSLSGQHGYTF. The CDR3 coding sequence is TGTGCCAGCAGTTTATCGGGGCAGCATGGCTACACCTTC.

This chain uses TRBV18 with TRBJ2-7; TRBD2 agrees at 7 bases. Germline V gene lookup returns CDR1 KGHSH and CDR2 LQKENI. The CDR3 totals 10 residues. The V gene end was trimmed by 8 bases and the J gene end by 5 bases; junction bases not matched to a gene: 0. In nucleotides, the CDR3 is TGTGCCAGCGGGGGGGACGAGCAGTACTTC. Translation: CASGGDEQYF.

This clonotype was seen at least ten times. V usage is TRBV12-5 and J usage is TRBJ2-7; 10 nucleotides agree with TRBD1. Losses at the gene ends were 4 bases for V and 3 bases for J; bases not matched to a gene: 6. Germline loops: CDR1 LGHNT, CDR2 FRNRAP. CDR3 length equals 15 residues. CDR3 amino acids: CASGSEGQGGYEQYF. The CDR3 DNA reads as TGTGCTAGTGGTTCCGAAGGACAGGGGGGCTACGAGCAGTACTTC.

This clonotype was counted at least ten times. The rearrangement joins TRBV5-6 to TRBJ2-7; the D is unclear. Germline V gene lookup returns CDR1 SGHDT and CDR2 YYEEEE. This CDR3 spans 13 amino acids. V lost 4 bases and J lost 2, with 10 bases in between. CDR3 in DNA: TGTGCCAGCAGCCGGACGGCCCCCTACGAGCAGTACTTC. Amino acids: CASSRTAPYEQYF. Drawing the rest from reference TRBV5-6 and TRBJ2-7, the complete variable domain is DAGVTQSPTHLIKTRGQQVTLRCSPKSGHDTVSWYQQALGQGPQFIFQYYEEEERQRGNFPDRFSGHQFPNYSSELNVNALLLGDSALYLCASSRTAPYEQYFGPGTRLTVT.

V and J are TRBV6-1 and TRBJ2-1; 8 positions match TRBD2. In germline, CDR1 is MNHNS, CDR2 SASEGT. The V and J ends lost 6 bases and 3 bases, in that order; junction bases with no gene match: 7. This CDR3 is built from 15 residues. CDR3 nucleotide sequence: TGTGCCAGCAGACCAGCGGGAGACATCTACAATGAGCAGTTCTTC. Its translation is CASRPAGDIYNEQFF.

This clonotype was counted at least ten times. The rearrangement links TRBV29-1 to TRBJ2-1; D not resolved. V was shortened by 1 base and J by 8 bases, with 3 bases between the two germline ends. This CDR3 has 10 amino acids. Germline V gene sequence: CDR1 SQVTM, CDR2 ANQGSEA. The CDR3 DNA sequence: TGCAGCGTTGAAGCGTATGAGCAGTTCTTC. Its protein product is CSVEAYEQFF.

There are many counts of this clonotype. V is TRBV20-1 and J is TRBJ2-5, with a possible D match to TRBD1 (6 bases). Per germline, CDR1 DFQATT and CDR2 SNEGSKA (reference sequence). This CDR3 comprises 14 residues. V shed 1 base and J shed 1 base, with 10 bases lying between them. The CDR3 sequence is CSARVGTLQETQYF. In DNA form, the CDR3 reads TGCAGTGCTAGAGTTGGGACACTCCAAGAGACCCAGTACTTC.

This clonotype appeared many times. This chain uses TRBV5-4 with TRBJ2-7, with D maybe TRBD2 (5 bases). The V gene lost 0 bases and the J gene lost 6 bases, with 7 bases spanning the gap. Germline V lookup: CDR1 SGHNT, CDR2 YYREEE (reference sequence). The CDR3 length is 12 residues. Here the CDR3 DNA reads TGTGCCAGCAGCTTGGACGAGGGCGAGCAGTACTTC. Residues: CASSLDEGEQYF.

This clonotype was counted many times. The chain carries TRBV6-2 or TRBV6-3 and TRBJ2-1; D gene uncertain. Germline CDR1 reads MNHEY; CDR2 reads SVGEGT. V was pared by 5 bases and J by 0 bases, with 8 bases between. CDR3 length: 14 amino acids. The CDR3 region has the DNA TGTGCCAGCAGTCATACGCTCTCCTACAATGAGCAGTTCTTC. Its translation: CASSHTLSYNEQFF.

At least ten counts were recorded for this clonotype. The chain has TRBV27 and TRBJ2-5; no firm D call. The V gene lost 6 bases and the J gene lost 0 bases, with 8 bases spanning the gap. CDR3 length: 13 amino acids. In germline, CDR1 is MNHEY, CDR2 SMNVEV (reference sequence). The CDR3: CASRVINQETQYF. CDR3 DNA sequence: TGTGCCAGCAGGGTAATAAACCAAGAGACCCAGTACTTC.